This TCR beta chain is drawn from a study of shared clonotypes between healthy human individuals. The material for each subset, its genomic DNA, was split evenly across several immunoSEQ plates. Sequenced by immunoSEQ multiplex PCR; TCRdb stores in-frame clones only, minus some. Of over 1.5 million clones listed, approximately 98% are singletons. As regards this clone: The antigen is unknown. The same CDR3 can be traced to other DNA sequences in this sample.

Germline loops: CDR1 SGHRS, CDR2 YFSETQ. The CDR3 contains 15 residues. V shed 2 bases, J shed 9 bases, and the junction held 3 bases outside the gene matches. General observations from the study: A few donors showed sharing of approximately 5% of naive CD4 clonotypes.

The gene calls are TRBV5-1 and TRBJ2-1; 15 nucleotides align to TRBD2. Specimen: naive CD4+ T cells sorted from blood. Specified subset: CD45RA+ positively selected. The sequence came from a man aged 25-45 years in good health. In nucleotides, the CDR3 is TGCGCCAGCAGCTTTGGACTAGCGGGAGGGGTTGAGCAGTTCTTC. Translation gives CASSFGLAGGVEQFF.